Below, 10 T cell receptor beta chains from the same sample are listed, as sequenced in a study of T cell responses to AZD1222 COVID-19 vaccine. The data were produced by immunoSEQ multiplex PCR, yet TCRdb's version contains in-frame clones alone and is incomplete. The profile shows about 140,000 clones, 85% to 95% of them singletons. The sample was peripheral blood, taken 28 days after the second AZD1222 dose. All receptors come from an adult who received the AZD1222 COVID-19 vaccine.

The genes are TRBV28 and TRBJ2-2; TRBD1 agrees at 10 bases. The CDR3 contains 13 residues. V was pared by 6 bases and J by 7 bases, with 2 bases of the junction left unmatched. CDR1 is MDHEN, CDR2 SYDVKM, per germline. CDR3 in amino acids: CASRGQGIGELFF. The CDR3 DNA sequence: TGTGCCAGCAGGGGACAGGGGATCGGGGAGCTGTTTTTT. The variable domain in full, with the rest retrieved from reference TRBV28 and TRBJ2-2, is DVKVTQSSRYLVKRTGEKVFLECVQDMDHENMFWYRQDPGLGLRLIYFSYDVKMKEKGDIPEGYSVSREKKERFSLILESASTNQTSMYLCASRGQGIGELFFGEGSRLTVL.

The chain recombines TRBV5-5 with TRBJ2-1; 10 positions agree with TRBD1. CDR1 and CDR2 (germline): SGHKS, YYEKEE (reference sequence). J lost 0 bases, V lost 5 bases, and 14 bases had no gene match. The CDR3 runs to 19 residues. The CDR3 loop reads CASRSFTGTGVTSYNEQFF. CDR3 in DNA: TGTGCCAGCAGATCCTTTACCGGGACAGGGGTGACCTCCTACAATGAGCAGTTCTTC.

The chain employs TRBV2 and TRBJ1-1; D is perhaps TRBD1 (5 bases). Trimming took 6 bases from V and 3 from J, leaving 14 bases between them. Germline V lookup: CDR1 SNHLY, CDR2 FYNNEI. This CDR3 region has 14 residues. CDR3 sequence reads: CASRKGTVDTEAFF. DNA of the CDR3: TGTGCCAGCAGGAAAGGGACCGTGGACACTGAAGCTTTCTTT.

The V call is TRBV27, the J call TRBJ2-2, with 10 bases lining up with TRBD1. CDR3 size: 16 residues. CDR1 MNHEY and CDR2 SMNVEV come from the germline V gene (reference sequence). V lost 5 bases to trimming and J lost 5 bases; unmatched junction nucleotides: 8. In nucleotides, the CDR3 is TGTGCCAGCAGTCCTCGGTGGACAGGGGGAACCGGGGAGCTGTTTTTT. This translates into CASSPRWTGGTGELFF.

The chain recombines TRBV7-3 with TRBJ2-1; TRBD2 matches at 12 bases. The J segment lost 4 bases and the V segment lost 4 bases, leaving 2 bases of the junction unmatched. Germline-derived CDR1 and CDR2 are SGHTA and FQGTGA. The CDR3 runs to 15 residues. CDR3 sequence (DNA): TGTGCCAGCAGCTCAGGACTAGCGGGATACAATGAGCAGTTCTTC. This gives the protein CASSSGLAGYNEQFF.

J is TRBJ1-3 and V is TRBV19; D unclear. This CDR3 is built from 15 residues. Germline V gives CDR1 LNHDA, CDR2 SQIVND (reference sequence). Trimming removed 7 bases from V and 0 bases from J, with 13 bases in between. CDR3 sequence: CASTTDGGSGNTIYF. The CDR3 region has the DNA TGTGCCAGTACTACGGACGGAGGCTCTGGAAACACCATATATTTT.

The J gene is TRBJ1-5, the V gene TRBV27; the D is unclear. CDR3 length: 15 amino acids. V lost 6 bases, J lost 0 bases, and 12 bases lay in between. Germline V CDR1 and CDR2: MNHEY, SMNVEV (reference sequence). The CDR3 nucleotides read TGTGCCAGCAGAATGGCAGGATATAGCAATCAGCCCCAGCATTTT. Its translation: CASRMAGYSNQPQHF.

V and J are TRBV7-3 and TRBJ2-6; 7 bases are a match to TRBD2. This CDR3 has 18 amino acids. J was trimmed by 4 bases and V by 2 bases; bases with no gene match: 11. The germline V gene encodes CDR1 SGHTA and CDR2 FQGTGA. Here the CDR3 DNA reads TGTGCCAGCAGCTTAGTTGCGGGAGCTCCCTCCGGGGCCAACGTCCTGACTTTC. It codes for CASSLVAGAPSGANVLTF.

The chain is built from TRBV7-9 and TRBJ1-2, with a possible D match to TRBD1 (6 bases). Trimming took off 3 bases at V and 13 bases at J, with 18 bases between the two ends. There are 13 residues in the CDR3. CDR1 SEHNR and CDR2 FQNEAQ come from the germline V gene (reference sequence). CDR3 DNA: TGTGCCAGCAGCTTCCGGGACACGTTCCGTGGCACCTTC. Translation: CASSFRDTFRGTF.

This clone was seen a handful of times. V and J are TRBV15 and TRBJ2-7; 7 bases are a match to TRBD1. This CDR3 comprises 17 residues. From germline, CDR1 is LNHNV and CDR2 YYDKDF (reference sequence). Unmatched junction bases numbered 12, after V lost 4 bases and J lost 0 bases. The CDR3 sequence: CATSMTGQGTSSYEQYF. The CDR3 nucleotides are TGTGCCACCAGCATGACAGGGCAGGGGACGTCCTCCTACGAGCAGTACTTC.